The TCR beta chain described here comes from a study of T cell responses to AZD1222 COVID-19 vaccine. The CDR3 is made up of 14 amino acids. Germline V gives CDR1 MNHEY, CDR2 SVGAGI. V lost 6 bases, J lost 11 bases, and 14 bases stayed unmatched. Note on this clone: Its cognate antigen is unknown.

Generated by immunoSEQ multiplex PCR, the TCRdb table keeps only in-frame clones and is missing some. The sample carries about 120,000 clones, around 86% recorded once. Findings and limits, study-wide: Along spike, vaccine-associated CD4 TCRs were found throughout, with dominance at 160-218 and 743-854. Donors skewed white British and female; clonal diversity was possibly underestimated. The peak T cell response came first, and repertoires were sampled only after it.

Material: peripheral blood, obtained 28 days after the second AZD1222 dose. J is TRBJ1-1 and V is TRBV6-5; 8 bases are shared with TRBD1. The clonotype was recovered from an adult who received the AZD1222 COVID-19 vaccine. DNA of the CDR3: TGTGCCAGCAGCCCGAGCCGACAGGGGATTCAGGCTTTCTTT. It is translated as CASSPSRQGIQAFF.